Each of the 23 T cell receptor beta chains below was sequenced from the same sample in a study of blood T cells in healthy people across ages. A second PCR of about 7 to 11 cycles used a sample-barcoded 5' primer and a J-beta primer mix. TCRdb itself ran the 5' RACE reads through MiXCR, one entry per CDR3 protein. The top ten clones hold approximately 2.1% of a sample with over 1.5 million distinct CDR3 sequences, just under 50% of them seen once. Sequenced material: blood. Receptors were obtained from a woman aged 35 to 49 in good health.

The chain joins TRBV28 to TRBJ1-1, with D maybe TRBD1 (6 bases). Germline V gene data show CDR1 as MDHEN and CDR2 as SYDVKM. The CDR3 has 14 residues. Trimming took 8 bases from V and 10 from J, leaving 23 bases between them. CDR3 DNA: TGTGCCAGCCTAAGGGGGGAGGGACGGTATGGAGCTTTCTTT. It translates to CASLRGEGRYGAFF.

This chain connects TRBV20-1 to TRBJ1-2; 9 bases are a match to TRBD1. This CDR3 comprises 14 residues. J gave up 6 bases and V 3 bases, and 8 bases lay outside the gene matches. Germline CDR1 DFQATT, CDR2 SNEGSKA (reference sequence). CDR3: CSARNRGRADGYTF. The CDR3 region has the DNA TGCAGTGCTAGGAACAGGGGGCGGGCGGATGGCTACACCTTC.

The chain carries TRBV20-1 and TRBJ2-1; 7 nucleotides line up with TRBD2. Germline V CDR1 and CDR2: DFQATT, SNEGSKA (reference sequence). This CDR3 has 16 residues. After removal of 4 bases from V and 7 bases from J, the junction contained 16 bases not matched to a gene. The CDR3 sequence: CSATTPGWGGVNEQFF. The CDR3 DNA is TGCAGTGCTACGACGCCGGGTTGGGGGGGGGTAAATGAGCAGTTCTTC.

This clonotype occurred a few times. This chain connects TRBV27 to TRBJ2-5, with D unresolved. Germline loops: CDR1 MNHEY, CDR2 SMNVEV (reference sequence). The CDR3 runs 13 residues. V lost 7 bases to trimming and J lost 4 bases, with 13 bases between them. CDR3: CASIGDPGETQYF. The CDR3 nucleotides read TGTGCCAGCATCGGAGACCCCGGAGAGACCCAGTACTTC.

This clonotype turned up a few times. This chain connects TRBV7-2 to TRBJ1-2; D is uncertain. The CDR3 spans 13 residues. CDR1 is SGHTA, CDR2 FQGNSA, per germline. V lost 5 bases to trimming and J lost 4 bases, with 11 bases between them. CDR3 DNA: TGTGCCAGCAGCAACCGGGGTGGCTATGGCTACACCTTC. It codes for CASSNRGGYGYTF.

This clonotype has more than one count but fewer than ten. The CDR3 bases are TGCAGTTCAGTCCGGGACAGGGTCGTAGAGACCCAGTACTTC. It is translated as CSSVRDRVVETQYF. V and J are TRBV20-1 and TRBJ2-5; TRBD1 aligns across 9 bases. The V gene end was trimmed by 8 bases and the J gene end by 4 bases; junction bases not matched to a gene: 11. CDR1 and CDR2 (germline): DFQATT, SNEGSKA (reference sequence). The CDR3 contains 14 residues.

The chain has TRBV20-1 and TRBJ1-5, with D possibly being TRBD1 (6 bases). V lost 3 bases and J 2 bases, leaving 11 bases between the germline ends. The CDR3 is 14 amino acids. Germline V gene data show CDR1 as DFQATT and CDR2 as SNEGSKA (reference sequence). The CDR3: CSASSGAGNQPQHF. CDR3 sequence (DNA): TGCAGTGCTAGTTCGGGGGCCGGCAATCAGCCCCAGCATTTT.

The V and J genes are TRBV5-1 and TRBJ2-7, with 7 nucleotides matching TRBD2. With 2 bases clipped from V and 2 bases from J, the junction kept 7 bases outside the gene matches. Germline V CDR1 and CDR2: SGHRS, YFSETQ. The CDR3 is 15 residues long. DNA for the CDR3: TGCGCCAGCAGCTTCATGGGGGGGGACGCCTACGAGCAGTACTTC. Encoded protein: CASSFMGGDAYEQYF.

The genes are TRBV3-1 and TRBJ2-3, with TRBD2 identical over 10 bases. Germline lookup yields CDR1 LGHDT and CDR2 YNNKEL (reference sequence). J was trimmed by 2 bases and V by 0 bases; bases with no gene match: 5. This CDR3 is 17 amino acids long. CDR3 region: CASSQDPLAGDTDTQYF. Written as DNA, the CDR3 is TGTGCCAGCAGCCAAGATCCCCTAGCGGGGGACACAGATACGCAGTATTTT.

This clonotype was seen a handful of times. J is TRBJ2-7 and V is TRBV2; D gene uncertain. The CDR3 length is 12 residues. Germline V CDR1 and CDR2: SNHLY, FYNNEI. Trimming took off 3 bases at V and 2 bases at J, with 5 bases between the two ends. Written as DNA, the CDR3 is TGTGCCAGCAGTGATGTAACCTACGAGCAGTACTTC. As protein: CASSDVTYEQYF.

The gene calls are TRBV10-3 and TRBJ2-1; the D gene is possibly TRBD2 (5 bases). Trimming pared 4 bases from V and 9 bases from J, leaving 7 bases between. The CDR3 consists of 11 residues. The germline gives CDR1 ENHRY, CDR2 SYGVKD. The CDR3 reads CAISGEGEQFF. The CDR3 DNA reads TGTGCCATCAGTGGTGAGGGTGAGCAGTTCTTC.

Here the CDR3 reads CASSRFEMNTEAFF. The CDR3 DNA sequence: TGTGCCAGCAGCCGCTTTGAGATGAACACTGAAGCTTTCTTT. V is TRBV7-2 and J is TRBJ1-1, with no clear D. The V gene lost 5 bases and the J gene lost 0 bases, with 10 bases spanning the gap. CDR3 size: 14 residues. Per the germline V gene, CDR1 is SGHTA and CDR2 is FQGNSA.

The chain combines TRBV6-2 or TRBV6-3 with TRBJ2-1; 9 bases map to TRBD1. The CDR3 is 16 amino acids. J was trimmed by 5 bases and V by 1 base; bases with no gene match: 6. Germline CDR1 reads MNHEY; CDR2 reads SVGEGT. The CDR3 DNA reads as TGTGCCAGCAGTTACTATCAGGGACAGGGAAACAATGAGCAGTTCTTC. Translated: CASSYYQGQGNNEQFF.

This clonotype came up a few times. The V call is TRBV6-5, the J call TRBJ2-7, with 7 bases lining up with TRBD1. Per the germline V gene, CDR1 is MNHEY and CDR2 is SVGAGI. Germline trimming cut 6 bases from V and 3 bases from J; bases unmatched to any gene: 8. CDR3 length equals 14 residues. The chain's CDR3 is CASSPDRDHYEQYF. CDR3 in DNA: TGTGCCAGCAGCCCCGACAGGGATCACTACGAGCAGTACTTC.

This sequence joins TRBV20-1 and TRBJ2-1; TRBD2 agrees at 10 bases. This CDR3 spans 17 amino acids. Trimming removed 1 base from V and 7 bases from J; junction bases left unmatched: 13. The germline CDR1 and CDR2 sequences are DFQATT and SNEGSKA (reference sequence). The CDR3 protein is CSARGGLAGDSGNEQFF. The CDR3 bases are TGCAGTGCTAGAGGCGGGCTAGCGGGAGATTCGGGAAATGAGCAGTTCTTC.

This clonotype was seen at least ten times. The V call is TRBV10-3, the J call TRBJ2-6; a weak D match, TRBD1 (6 bases). V was pared by 5 bases and J by 0 bases, with 11 bases between. Per germline, CDR1 ENHRY and CDR2 SYGVKD. CDR3 length equals 16 residues. The CDR3 here is CAISKQGNSGANVLTF. The CDR3 nucleotides read TGTGCCATCAGTAAACAGGGCAACTCTGGGGCCAACGTCCTGACTTTC.

This clonotype was picked up a small number of times. This chain uses TRBV6-5 with TRBJ2-5, with TRBD1 matching over 9 bases. Judging by the DNA end, TRBJ2-7 fits better; the J call may be wrong. This CDR3 contains 15 residues. Germline-derived CDR1 and CDR2 are MNHEY and SVGAGI. The CDR3: CASRGTGTGSYEQYF. CDR3 nucleotide sequence: TGTGCCAGCAGGGGTACCGGGACAGGGAGCTACGAGCAGTACTTC.

The table lists this clonotype with a few counts. The chain has TRBV11-2 and TRBJ2-3; D is uncertain. The V gene's germline CDR1 is SGHAT and CDR2 FQNNGV. V was pared by 5 bases and J by 0 bases, with 12 bases between. The length of the CDR3 is 15 residues. CDR3 loop: CASSQSVISTDTQYF. CDR3 nucleotide sequence: TGTGCCAGCAGCCAATCAGTCATTAGCACAGATACGCAGTATTTT.

The chain employs TRBV6-5 and TRBJ2-4; D might be TRBD1 (6 bases). The CDR3 is made up of 16 amino acids. The V gene's germline CDR1 is MNHEY and CDR2 SVGAGI. The germline V and J ends were trimmed by 4 bases and 4 bases, with 17 bases remaining between them. The CDR3 here is CASSCPMDRIKNIQYF. CDR3 bases: TGTGCCAGCAGTTGTCCGATGGACAGAATAAAAAACATTCAGTACTTC.

The chain combines TRBV11-2 with TRBJ2-3, with 8 bases matching TRBD2. V gave up 5 bases and J gave up 6 bases; unmatched junction bases: 10. The CDR3 is 15 residues long. From germline, CDR1 is SGHAT and CDR2 FQNNGV. CDR3 in amino acids: CASSNRPGGGDTQYF. CDR3 in DNA: TGTGCCAGCAGCAATCGACCGGGGGGGGGTGATACGCAGTATTTT. Combining the CDR3 with reference TRBV11-2 and TRBJ2-3 gives the whole variable domain EAGVAQSPRYKIIEKRQSVAFWCNPISGHATLYWYQQILGQGPKLLIQFQNNGVVDDSQLPKDRFSAERLKGVDSTLKIQPAKLEDSAVYLCASSNRPGGGDTQYFGPGTRLTVL.

The rearrangement links TRBV12-3 or TRBV12-4 to TRBJ1-5; TRBD1 matches at 8 bases. The trim removed 6 bases at V and 3 bases at J, leaving 7 bases unmatched. There are 15 residues in the CDR3. For the CDR3, the DNA is TGTGCCAGCAGACCTGACAGGGGACTCAATCAGCCCCAGCATTTT. This translates into CASRPDRGLNQPQHF.

The chain carries TRBV24-1 and TRBJ2-3, with a tentative D call TRBD1 (5 bases). Trimming shortened V by 7 bases and J by 0 bases, and 10 bases separated the two germline ends. The CDR3 totals 14 residues. Germline lookup yields CDR1 KGHDR and CDR2 SFDVKD. This CDR3 reads CATSDRFSTDTQYF. In DNA, the CDR3 is TGTGCCACCAGCGACAGATTTAGCACAGATACGCAGTATTTT.

The chain has TRBV10-3 and TRBJ2-3; D is unresolved. Per germline, CDR1 ENHRY and CDR2 SYGVKD. CDR3 length: 16 residues. Deletions cut 3 bases from V and 0 bases from J, with 13 bases between. The DNA for the CDR3 is TGTGCCATCAGTGATACGGTGCGAAGTAGCACAGATACGCAGTATTTT. It encodes CAISDTVRSSTDTQYF.